This TCR beta chain is from a study of blood T cells in healthy people across ages. Whole-study context: Template switching recovered approximately one barcoded beta molecule for every two T cells.

This clonotype occurred a few times. The target antigen is unknown. PCR was performed a second time for about 6 to 11 cycles using a sample-barcoded 5' primer and a J-beta primer mix. Each TCR beta cDNA got a 12-nucleotide random molecular identifier. TCRdb reanalysed the 5' RACE reads using MiXCR and keeps one entry per CDR3 protein. This sample has roughly 2 million distinct CDR3 sequences, with 49% found just once. Study conclusions and caveats: Compared with aged donors, long-lived donors showed fewer expanded clones, suggesting selection.

The CDR3 has 21 amino acids. Germline lookup yields CDR1 MDHEN and CDR2 SYDVKM. V trimming: 4 bases; J trimming: 0 bases; junction bases outside the gene matches: 13. The receptor was isolated from a woman aged 40 to 49 in good health. The sequenced sample consisted of blood. The chain recombines TRBV28 with TRBJ2-1; 15 positions agree with TRBD2. CDR3 nucleotide sequence: TGTGCCAGCAGTTATCCCGGACTAGCGGGGGGGCCTTCGAGCTCCTACAATGAGCAGTTCTTC. Translated: CASSYPGLAGGPSSSYNEQFF.